This T cell receptor beta chain is drawn from a study of blood T cell repertoires in COVID-19. Across the study: Material from acute and convalescent COVID-19 was sourced from the United States, Italy and Spain.

The CDR3 totals 9 residues. V shed 8 bases and J shed 7 bases, with 5 bases lying between them. Per germline, CDR1 MRHNA and CDR2 SNTAGT. Sequencing was performed with immunoSEQ multiplex PCR; in TCRdb, only in-frame clones are kept and a portion is missing. The data contain about 420,000 clones, around nine tenths of them singletons. Source material: peripheral blood. This rearrangement joins TRBV6-4 to TRBJ1-1; the D is unclear. This sequence was found in a man aged 18 to 35 with COVID-19, enrolled during active disease. CDR3 DNA: TGTGCCAGCCTATGTGAAGCTTTCTTT. It specifies CASLCEAFF.